Each of the 27 T cell receptor beta chains below was sequenced from the same sample in a study of blood T cell repertoires in COVID-19. Clones were sequenced by immunoSEQ multiplex PCR, and TCRdb holds only the in-frame ones, with some missing. The repertoire has approximately 170,000 clones, 80% to 90% of them found once; the top ten carry approximately 4%. The sequenced sample was peripheral blood. These receptors were taken from a man aged 18 to 30 with active or convalescent COVID-19.

The CDR3 DNA is TGTGCCAGCAGCTTAGATCGCGGGGCTGGCTACACCTTC. This encodes CASSLDRGAGYTF. The V gene is TRBV11-2, the J gene TRBJ1-2, with D perhaps TRBD1 (5 bases). Looked up from germline, CDR1 is SGHAT and CDR2 is FQNNGV. This CDR3 comprises 13 residues. Trimming took off 0 bases at V and 7 bases at J, with 9 bases between the two ends.

The chain is built from TRBV4-2 and TRBJ1-5, with D possibly matching TRBD1 (6 bases). The germline V and J ends were trimmed by 1 base and 9 bases, with 10 bases remaining between them. Looked up from germline, CDR1 is LGHNA and CDR2 is YNFKEQ. The CDR3 extends over 13 amino acids. CDR3 amino acids: CASSQGGQGPQHF. CDR3 nucleotide sequence: TGTGCCAGCAGCCAAGGGGGGCAGGGGCCCCAGCATTTT.

This sequence joins TRBV6-5 and TRBJ1-4; 8 bases align to TRBD1. Germline lookup yields CDR1 MNHEY and CDR2 SVGAGI. The J segment lost 3 bases and the V segment lost 8 bases, leaving 5 bases of the junction unmatched. The CDR3 sequence is 14 residues long. CDR3 coding DNA: TGTGCCAGCCGACAGGGGTGGGCTAATGAAAAACTGTTTTTT. Translating gives CASRQGWANEKLFF.

This rearrangement joins TRBV7-9 to TRBJ2-3, with TRBD2 as a possible D gene (5 bases). Germline lookup yields CDR1 SEHNR and CDR2 FQNEAQ (reference sequence). The CDR3 has 14 amino acids. Trimming left V 3 bases short and J 2 bases short, with 9 bases between. Written as DNA, the CDR3 is TGTGCCAGCAGCTTTGAGGGCTCCACAGATACGCAGTATTTT. Its protein is CASSFEGSTDTQYF.

J is TRBJ1-1 and V is TRBV6-5, with D unresolved. The CDR3 is 12 amino acids. Germline assignment: CDR1 MNHEY and CDR2 SVGAGI. V was pared by 2 bases and J by 6 bases, with 7 bases between. The CDR3 sequence: CASSYSRSEAFF. The DNA for the CDR3 is TGTGCCAGCAGTTACAGCCGTTCTGAAGCTTTCTTT.

The rearrangement links TRBV19 to TRBJ1-1; D might be TRBD1 (6 bases). Germline V gene lookup returns CDR1 LNHDA and CDR2 SQIVND (reference sequence). Trimming pared 8 bases from V and 2 bases from J, leaving 12 bases between. The CDR3 runs 13 residues. This CDR3 is CASGRGGNTEAFF. The CDR3 region has the DNA TGTGCCAGTGGGCGGGGGGGCAACACTGAAGCTTTCTTT.

J is TRBJ1-6 and V is TRBV3-1 (or the pseudogene TRBV3-2); D uncertain. Germline CDR1 LGHDT, CDR2 YNNKEL (reference sequence). CDR3 size: 12 residues. Trimming took off 1 base at V and 8 bases at J, with 3 bases between the two ends. As DNA, the CDR3 is TGTGCCAGCAGCCAAGCAGATTCACCCCTCCACTTT. It specifies CASSQADSPLHF.

V and J are TRBV14 and TRBJ2-1; D is unclear. CDR1 is SGHDN, CDR2 FVKESK, per germline. Deletions cut 0 bases from V and 10 bases from J, with 13 bases between. The CDR3 loop spans 14 amino acids. CDR3 sequence reads: CASSQDLLQAEQFF. The CDR3 DNA reads as TGTGCCAGCAGCCAAGATCTCCTGCAAGCGGAGCAGTTCTTC.

V gene TRBV3-1 (or the pseudogene TRBV3-2) combines with J gene TRBJ2-1, with 9 bases identical to TRBD2. Germline lookup yields CDR1 LGHDT and CDR2 YNNKEL (reference sequence). CDR3 length: 15 amino acids. V was clipped by 3 bases and J by 7 bases; unmatched bases: 7. The CDR3 loop is CASSHGAGGRNEQFF. The CDR3 DNA follows: TGTGCCAGCAGCCATGGGGCGGGGGGGCGTAATGAGCAGTTCTTC.

The V and J genes are TRBV6-6 and TRBJ1-5; 8 bases line up with TRBD1. Germline CDR1 reads MNHNY; CDR2 reads SVGAGI (reference sequence). This CDR3 spans 16 amino acids. Trimming at V came to 6 bases and at J to 5 bases, leaving 12 bases not matched to a gene. The CDR3 DNA reads as TGTGCCAGCAGCCGCCTACAGGGGGAGGGAGATCAGCCCCAGCATTTT. It specifies CASSRLQGEGDQPQHF.

This chain joins TRBV15 and TRBJ1-4, with D possibly being TRBD1 (5 bases). Trimming took 6 bases from V and 7 from J, leaving 12 bases between them. CDR1 is LNHNV, CDR2 YYDKDF, per germline (reference sequence). CDR3 length equals 13 residues. The CDR3 spells CATRKGLGEKLFF. The CDR3 DNA follows: TGTGCCACCAGGAAGGGGTTGGGTGAAAAACTGTTTTTT.

V usage is TRBV2 and J usage is TRBJ1-1, with a tentative D call TRBD1 (6 bases). There are 14 residues in the CDR3. V shed 7 bases and J shed 4 bases, with 16 bases lying between them. Germline lookup yields CDR1 SNHLY and CDR2 FYNNEI. The CDR3: CASTTITGSTEAFF. For the CDR3, the DNA is TGTGCCAGCACCACAATTACAGGGAGCACTGAAGCTTTCTTT.

The chain recombines TRBV5-1 with TRBJ1-4; no firm D call. This CDR3 region has 16 residues. V was pared by 4 bases and J by 0 bases, with 13 bases between. CDR1 and CDR2 (germline): SGHRS, YFSETQ. CDR3 DNA sequence: TGCGCCAGCAGCCCCATGGGCCTGACAACTAATGAAAAACTGTTTTTT. Translating gives CASSPMGLTTNEKLFF.

This clone was detected once. The chain recombines TRBV24-1 with TRBJ2-2, with 9 bases identical to TRBD1. CDR1 and CDR2 from the germline V gene are KGHDR and SFDVKD. The V gene end was trimmed by 3 bases and the J gene end by 7 bases; junction bases not matched to a gene: 8. This CDR3 has 16 residues. The CDR3 loop reads CATSDPGTGFSGELFF. For the CDR3, the DNA is TGTGCCACCAGTGATCCCGGGACAGGGTTTAGCGGGGAGCTGTTTTTT.

A single count supports this clone. The V and J genes are TRBV10-1 and TRBJ2-4, with a weak D call TRBD1 (7 bases). The CDR3 contains 19 residues. V lost 2 bases to trimming and J lost 0 bases, with 20 bases between them. Germline assignment: CDR1 WNHNN and CDR2 SYGVQD (reference sequence). The CDR3: CASSERGGGGIVAKNIQYF. The CDR3 DNA sequence: TGCGCCAGCAGTGAGAGAGGGGGCGGAGGGATCGTAGCCAAAAACATTCAGTACTTC.

The chain combines TRBV3-1 (or the pseudogene TRBV3-2) with TRBJ1-4; D is undetermined. The CDR3 sequence is 16 residues long. The germline V and J ends were trimmed by 0 bases and 11 bases, with 19 bases remaining between them. Germline V gene data show CDR1 as LGHDT and CDR2 as YNNKEL (reference sequence). The CDR3 is CASSQDWPTSGKKLFF. The DNA for the CDR3 is TGTGCCAGCAGCCAAGATTGGCCAACTTCGGGGAAGAAACTGTTTTTT.

As for this clone: An end of the junction does not agree with germline; a read error may underlie this. This rearrangement joins TRBV10-3 to TRBJ1-2; a weak D match, TRBD1 (5 bases). The CDR3 runs 11 residues. Looked up from germline, CDR1 is ENHRY and CDR2 is SYGVKD. The CDR3 region has the DNA TGTGCCATCAGTGAGTCCAGGGCCCCCCTATTC. Its translation is CAISESRAPLF.

The chain employs TRBV10-3 and TRBJ2-2; D not certain. The germline V and J ends were trimmed by 5 bases and 1 base, with 5 bases remaining between them. From germline, CDR1 is ENHRY and CDR2 SYGVKD. The length of the CDR3 is 13 residues. The CDR3 DNA reads TGTGCCATCAGTATCCAGAACACCGGGGAGCTGTTTTTT. This gives the protein CAISIQNTGELFF.

This clone was observed once. The CDR3, as DNA: TGTGCCAGCAGTGCCGGACAGGTCTTTAATGAAAAACTGTTTTTT. It yields the protein CASSAGQVFNEKLFF. This chain links TRBV27 with TRBJ1-4; 7 nucleotides agree with TRBD1. The CDR3 has 15 amino acids. V lost 5 bases and J lost 4; bases outside the gene matches: 7. Germline loops: CDR1 MNHEY, CDR2 SMNVEV (reference sequence).

DNA of the CDR3: TGTGCCAGCAGCACGCAACAGGGGGCGGGGGCCGAAGCTTTCTTT. It specifies CASSTQQGAGAEAFF. The J gene is TRBJ1-1, the V gene TRBV7-2; 9 bases match TRBD1. The CDR3 has 15 amino acids. The V gene end was trimmed by 5 bases and the J gene end by 8 bases; junction bases not matched to a gene: 12. Germline lookup yields CDR1 SGHTA and CDR2 FQGNSA.

The chain is built from TRBV10-1 and TRBJ2-3; D is perhaps TRBD1 (6 bases). Trimming removed 4 bases at V and 13 bases at J, with 18 bases between. Germline V gene lookup returns CDR1 WNHNN and CDR2 SYGVQD (reference sequence). There are 13 residues in the CDR3. The CDR3 DNA follows: TGCGCCAGCAGTGTAAACTTAGGACAGCAAAAGTATTTT. Translation: CASSVNLGQQKYF.

This clone is a singleton in its sample. CDR3 in DNA: TGTGCCAACAGGGGGACAAAAGCATATAATTCACCCCTCCACTTT. It translates to CANRGTKAYNSPLHF. V usage is TRBV6-5 and J usage is TRBJ1-6, with 8 bases matching TRBD1. Looked up from germline, CDR1 is MNHEY and CDR2 is SVGAGI. The CDR3 runs to 15 residues. The V gene end was trimmed by 10 bases and the J gene end by 4 bases; junction bases not matched to a gene: 9.

The chain employs TRBV28 and TRBJ2-7, with 11 bases that match TRBD2. The CDR3 contains 16 residues. Germline assignment: CDR1 MDHEN and CDR2 SYDVKM. After removal of 0 bases from V and 1 base from J, the junction contained 2 bases not matched to a gene. CDR3 in amino acids: CASSLWASGGSYEQYF. The CDR3 DNA reads as TGTGCCAGCAGTTTATGGGCTAGCGGGGGGTCCTACGAGCAGTACTTC.

This clone was recorded only once. The V call is TRBV6-5, the J call TRBJ1-2; 8 bases align to TRBD1. The CDR3 runs to 15 residues. V was pared by 0 bases and J by 5 bases, with 5 bases of the junction left unmatched. Per the germline V gene, CDR1 is MNHEY and CDR2 is SVGAGI. In DNA, the CDR3 is TGTGCCAGCAGTTACTCGCCGACAGGGGCGTATGGCTACACCTTC. Its translation: CASSYSPTGAYGYTF.

The chain joins TRBV6-2 or TRBV6-3 to TRBJ2-5; D perhaps matches TRBD2 (5 bases). Trimming took 5 bases from V and 5 from J, leaving 9 bases between them. The CDR3 length is 12 residues. Germline V gene lookup returns CDR1 MNHEY and CDR2 SVGEGT. CDR3 region: CASSLLAETQYF. CDR3 nucleotide sequence: TGTGCCAGCAGTCTCTTAGCGGAGACCCAGTACTTC.

The CDR3 bases are TGTGCCAGCTCGACTTCCTATAACAATGAGCAGTTCTTC. Its protein product is CASSTSYNNEQFF. The rearrangement links TRBV18 to TRBJ2-1; D is ambiguous. The ends were cut back, 6 bases at V and 5 bases at J, with 11 bases in the middle. The CDR3 totals 13 residues. CDR1 is KGHSH, CDR2 LQKENI, per germline. Filled out from reference TRBV18 and TRBJ2-1, the complete variable domain reads NAGVMQNPRHLVRRRGQEARLRCSPMKGHSHVYWYRQLPEEGLKFMVYLQKENIIDESGMPKERFSAEFPKEGPSILRIQQVVRGDSAAYFCASSTSYNNEQFFGPGTRLTVL.

The V gene is TRBV6-2 or TRBV6-3, the J gene TRBJ2-2, with 7 bases lining up with TRBD2. The V gene's germline CDR1 is MNHEY and CDR2 SVGEGT. Trimming took 5 bases from V and 5 from J; bases not matched to a gene: 8. CDR3 length: 15 residues. In DNA, the CDR3 is TGTGCCAGCAGTCTAAGCGGGATAAGGACCGGGGAGCTGTTTTTT. Translated, it gives CASSLSGIRTGELFF.